The 3 T cell receptor beta chains listed next were all sequenced from one sample in a study of breast tumors, draining lymph nodes, adjacent tissues. The lymph nodes were axillary draining lymph nodes from breast cancer patients. Each CDR3 protein gets one entry after TCRdb re-called the multiplex PCR reads with MiXCR. The sample gives about 200,000 distinct CDR3 sequences, around a third of which show up once; 4.3% is in the top ten. The specimen sequenced was axillary lymph node tissue. The receptors shown here come from a female donor with breast cancer. Some clones in this sample may be carry-over from other donors' samples.

The chain carries TRBV7-8 and TRBJ2-2, with 8 bases fitting TRBD2. CDR1 and CDR2 from the germline V gene are SGHVS and FQNEAQ. The CDR3 extends over 13 amino acids. The ends lost 7 bases at V and 7 bases at J; junction bases unmatched: 5. CDR3 in amino acids: CASTKGTSGELFF. The CDR3, as DNA: TGTGCCAGCACCAAGGGGACTAGCGGGGAGCTGTTTTTT.

A remark on this clonotype: Likely a read error: the CDR3 ends without its conserved phenylalanine or tryptophan. No DNA is shown, since the ends of the CDR3 on it are uncertain; the CDR3 is the one TCRdb lists. V usage is TRBV12-3 or TRBV12-4 and J usage is TRBJ2-6; TRBD1 is the table's D call, not checked against the DNA. The CDR3 spans 9 residues, counting both ends. CDR3 in amino acids: CASSIRTDT.

This clonotype has a single count. This chain connects TRBV7-6 to TRBJ2-7; 11 positions match TRBD1. Germline CDR1 SGHVS, CDR2 FNYEAQ. Trimming removed 5 bases from V and 4 bases from J; junction bases left unmatched: 7. This CDR3 has 15 residues. This CDR3 is CASSPAGTGGYEQYF. Written as DNA, the CDR3 is TGTGCCAGCAGCCCCGCCGGGACAGGGGGGTACGAGCAGTACTTC.